This T cell receptor (beta chain) is from a study of CD4 T cell repertoires in COVID-19. Study overall: Relabeled CFSE-low cells, IL-2-expanded for 9 to 10 days, met spikes from other coronaviruses.

Generated by immunoSEQ multiplex PCR, the TCRdb table keeps only in-frame clones and is missing some. This sample has over 350 clones; about 24% occur once, and the top ten carry 25% to 30%. In regard to this clone: Its target is not known.

Germline V gene lookup returns CDR1 MRHNA and CDR2 SNTAGT. The length of the CDR3 is 14 residues. Losses at the gene ends were 5 bases for V and 8 bases for J; bases not matched to a gene: 10. Recombinant SARS-CoV-2 spike or nucleoprotein, presented by autologous monocytes, stimulated the CFSE-labeled cells. Mild-to-severe COVID-19 survivors were the donors. V is TRBV6-4 and J is TRBJ1-2, with 8 bases identical to TRBD1. The sequence was collected from a human donor who had COVID-19. The sample consisted of effector memory CD4+ T cells, cultured in vitro, taken after recovery from COVID-19. The CDR3 reads CASSPGGHRSGYTF. In DNA, the CDR3 is TGTGCCAGCAGTCCAGGGGGCCATCGCAGCGGCTACACCTTC.